The clone carrying this T cell receptor beta chain was seen just once. CDR1 and CDR2 (germline): GTSNPN, SVGIG (reference sequence). Between the trimmed V and J ends, which lost 2 bases and 6 bases, there was a span of 10 bases. The CDR3 is 12 amino acids. This specimen comes from a study of blood T cell repertoires in COVID-19. Study in general: There were acute and convalescent COVID-19 samples, and they came from the United States, Italy and Spain. Nucleic acid was either cDNA or gDNA, and it came from T cells, B-cell-depleted T cells, or PBMCs.

How the authors handled the data: Quantification of nucleated cells was approximated via reference gene primer amplification. The method was immunoSEQ multiplex PCR; TCRdb's version includes in-frame clones alone and lacks a portion of them. D and trimming were read from the DNA, whereas the V and J calls and clone size are those reported in that table. The repertoire holds approximately 120,000 clones, 84% seen once, with 9.5% to 15% in the top ten. The clonotype was recovered from a human donor in a cohort sampled during active COVID-19. The sequencing input was peripheral blood. The rearrangement links TRBV30 to TRBJ1-1, with D maybe TRBD1 (5 bases). This chain's CDR3 is CAWSKRQPEAFF. The CDR3, as DNA: TGTGCCTGGAGTAAAAGACAGCCTGAAGCTTTCTTT. The full variable domain, rest sourced from reference TRBV30 and TRBJ1-1, is SQTIHQWPATLVQPVGSPLSLECTVEGTSNPNLYWYRQAAGRGLQLLFYSVGIGQISSEVPQNLSASRPQDRQFILSSKKLLLSDSGFYLCAWSKRQPEAFFGQGTRLTVV.